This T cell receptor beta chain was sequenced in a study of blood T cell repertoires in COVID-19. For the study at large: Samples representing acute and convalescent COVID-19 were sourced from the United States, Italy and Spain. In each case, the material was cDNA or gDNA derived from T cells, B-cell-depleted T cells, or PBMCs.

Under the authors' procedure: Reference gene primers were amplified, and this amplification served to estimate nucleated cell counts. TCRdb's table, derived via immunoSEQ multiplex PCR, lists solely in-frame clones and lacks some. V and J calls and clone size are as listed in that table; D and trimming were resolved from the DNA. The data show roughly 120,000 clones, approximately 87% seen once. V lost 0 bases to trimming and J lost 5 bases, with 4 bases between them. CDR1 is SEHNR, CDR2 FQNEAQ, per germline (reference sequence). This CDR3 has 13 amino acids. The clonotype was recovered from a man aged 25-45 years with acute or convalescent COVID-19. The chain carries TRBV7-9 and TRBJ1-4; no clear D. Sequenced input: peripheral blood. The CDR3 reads CASSLARNEKLFF. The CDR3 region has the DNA TGTGCCAGCAGCTTAGCCAGGAATGAAAAACTGTTTTTT.